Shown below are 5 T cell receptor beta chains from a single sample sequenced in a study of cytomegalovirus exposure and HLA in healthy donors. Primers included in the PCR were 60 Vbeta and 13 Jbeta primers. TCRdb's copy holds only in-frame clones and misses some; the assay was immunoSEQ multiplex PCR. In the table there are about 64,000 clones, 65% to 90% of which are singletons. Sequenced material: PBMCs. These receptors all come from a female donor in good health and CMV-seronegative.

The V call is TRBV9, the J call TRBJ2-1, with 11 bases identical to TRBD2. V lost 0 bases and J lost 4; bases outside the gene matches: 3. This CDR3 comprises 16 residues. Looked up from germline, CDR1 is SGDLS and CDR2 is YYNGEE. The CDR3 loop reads CASSVVTSGKYNEQFF. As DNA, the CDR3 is TGTGCCAGCAGCGTAGTGACTAGCGGGAAATACAATGAGCAGTTCTTC.

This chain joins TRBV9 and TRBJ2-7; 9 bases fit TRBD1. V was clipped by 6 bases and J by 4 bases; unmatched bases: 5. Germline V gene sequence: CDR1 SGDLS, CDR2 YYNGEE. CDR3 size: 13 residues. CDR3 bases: TGTGCCAGCAATAGACAGGGGGATTACGAGCAGTACTTC. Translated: CASNRQGDYEQYF.

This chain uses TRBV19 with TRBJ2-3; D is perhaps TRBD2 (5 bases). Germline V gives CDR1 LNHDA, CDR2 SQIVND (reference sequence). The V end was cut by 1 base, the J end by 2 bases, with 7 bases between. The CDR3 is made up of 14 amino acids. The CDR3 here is CASSIVGITDTQYF. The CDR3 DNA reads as TGTGCCAGTAGTATAGTCGGGATCACAGATACGCAGTATTTT.

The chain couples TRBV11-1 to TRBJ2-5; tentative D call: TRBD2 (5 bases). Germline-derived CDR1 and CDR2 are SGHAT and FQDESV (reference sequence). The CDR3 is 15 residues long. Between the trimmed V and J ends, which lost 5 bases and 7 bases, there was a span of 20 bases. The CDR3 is CASSQAGGRPGTQYF. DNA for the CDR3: TGTGCCAGCAGCCAGGCGGGCGGACGACCGGGGACCCAGTACTTC.

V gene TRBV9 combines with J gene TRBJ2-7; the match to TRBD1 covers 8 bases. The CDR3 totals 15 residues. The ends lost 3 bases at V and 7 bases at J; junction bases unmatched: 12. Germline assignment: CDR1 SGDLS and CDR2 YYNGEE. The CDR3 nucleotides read TGTGCCAGCAGCGCCGGAGGACAGGGACTGGGGGAGCAGTACTTC. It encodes CASSAGGQGLGEQYF.